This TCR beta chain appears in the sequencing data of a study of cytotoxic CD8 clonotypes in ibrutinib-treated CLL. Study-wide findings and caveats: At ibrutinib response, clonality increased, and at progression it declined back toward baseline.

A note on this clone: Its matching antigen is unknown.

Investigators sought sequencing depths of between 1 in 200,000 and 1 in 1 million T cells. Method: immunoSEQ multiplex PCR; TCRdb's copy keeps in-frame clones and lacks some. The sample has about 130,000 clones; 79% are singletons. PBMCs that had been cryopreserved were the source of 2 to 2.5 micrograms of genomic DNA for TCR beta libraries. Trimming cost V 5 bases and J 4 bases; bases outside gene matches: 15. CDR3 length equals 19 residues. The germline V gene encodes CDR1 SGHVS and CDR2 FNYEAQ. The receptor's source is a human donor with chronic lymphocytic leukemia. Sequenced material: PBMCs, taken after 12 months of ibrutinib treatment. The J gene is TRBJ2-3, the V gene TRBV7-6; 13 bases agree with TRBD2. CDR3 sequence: CASSLWTGTSGIVADTQYF. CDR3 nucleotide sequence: TGTGCCAGCAGCCTCTGGACCGGGACTAGCGGGATAGTAGCAGATACGCAGTATTTT.